Each of the 16 T cell receptor beta chains below was sequenced from the same sample in a study of control samples from healthy donors and cancer patients. The method was immunoSEQ multiplex PCR; TCRdb's version includes in-frame clones alone and lacks a portion of them. The sample yields about 100,000 clones, roughly 87% seen once. Sequencing was done on a sample of blood. These receptors all stem from a woman aged 50 to 65 in good health.

The V call is TRBV7-9, the J call TRBJ1-4; no definite D call. CDR3 length: 15 amino acids. Trimming stripped 5 bases from V and 8 bases from J, with 18 bases between. Germline V gene lookup returns CDR1 SEHNR and CDR2 FQNEAQ (reference sequence). CDR3 loop: CASSRYMVKGEKLFF. CDR3 DNA: TGTGCCAGCAGCCGATACATGGTTAAAGGGGAAAAACTGTTTTTT.

This clone is large in the sample. This chain joins TRBV15 and TRBJ2-5; D is tentatively TRBD1 or TRBD2 (6 bases each). The CDR3 is made up of 15 amino acids. Germline loops: CDR1 LNHNV, CDR2 YYDKDF (reference sequence). Trimming took off 5 bases at V and 4 bases at J, with 17 bases between the two ends. CDR3 region: CATSSLPGAGETQYF. In DNA form, the CDR3 reads TGTGCCACCAGCTCTCTGCCGGGGGCGGGAGAGACCCAGTACTTC.

V and J are TRBV25-1 and TRBJ2-1, with 8 bases matching TRBD2. Germline CDR1 and CDR2: MGHDK and SYGVNS. The J segment lost 5 bases and the V segment lost 7 bases, leaving 7 bases of the junction unmatched. This CDR3 region has 14 residues. CDR3 in amino acids: CASTIAGTHNEQFF. The CDR3 bases are TGTGCCAGCACAATAGCGGGAACACACAATGAGCAGTTCTTC.

This rearrangement joins TRBV30 to TRBJ2-7, with 10 positions matching TRBD1. This CDR3 has 13 amino acids. V gave up 5 bases and J gave up 4 bases; unmatched junction bases: 5. In germline, CDR1 is GTSNPN, CDR2 SVGIG (reference sequence). The CDR3: CAWLGTGVYEQYF. The CDR3, as DNA: TGTGCCTGGCTGGGGACAGGGGTATACGAGCAGTACTTC. The variable domain in full, completed from reference TRBV30 and TRBJ2-7, reads SQTIHQWPATLVQPVGSPLSLECTVEGTSNPNLYWYRQAAGRGLQLLFYSVGIGQISSEVPQNLSASRPQDRQFILSSKKLLLSDSGFYLCAWLGTGVYEQYFGPGTRLTVT.

The rearrangement joins TRBV2 to TRBJ1-6; no definite D call. The CDR3 runs 14 residues. CDR1 and CDR2 (germline): SNHLY, FYNNEI. The germline V and J ends were trimmed by 4 bases and 5 bases, with 9 bases remaining between them. CDR3 in amino acids: CASSVRTDNSPLHF. The CDR3 nucleotides are TGTGCCAGCAGTGTTAGAACAGATAATTCACCCCTCCACTTT.

This clone was seen a few times. The CDR3 nucleotides read TGTGCCAGCAGTTACGACGCCCACTACGAGCAGTACTTC. It specifies CASSYDAHYEQYF. The chain joins TRBV6-6 to TRBJ2-7; D gene uncertain. Germline V gene lookup returns CDR1 MNHNY and CDR2 SVGAGI (reference sequence). V lost 2 bases, J lost 3 bases, and 8 bases lay in between. The CDR3 has 13 amino acids.

The chain recombines TRBV5-1 with TRBJ2-3; perhaps TRBD1 as D (6 bases). The germline V gene encodes CDR1 SGHRS and CDR2 YFSETQ. This CDR3 region has 18 residues. Trimming cost V 4 bases and J 4 bases, with 25 bases left between them. The CDR3 reads CASSTGTPTPDWPDTQYF. CDR3 nucleotide sequence: TGCGCCAGCAGCACAGGGACACCCACGCCAGATTGGCCAGATACGCAGTATTTT.

This rearrangement joins TRBV3-1 (or the pseudogene TRBV3-2) to TRBJ2-7; D may correspond to TRBD1 or TRBD2 (5 bases each). The germline CDR1 and CDR2 sequences are LGHDT and YNNKEL (reference sequence). This CDR3 has 15 amino acids. Trimming shortened V by 4 bases and J by 3 bases, and 16 bases separated the two germline ends. CDR3 loop: CASSRSPGPNYEQYF. CDR3 sequence (DNA): TGTGCCAGCAGCCGGTCCCCGGGACCGAACTACGAGCAGTACTTC.

This sequence joins TRBV20-1 and TRBJ1-4; D is ambiguous. The CDR3 length is 11 residues. V lost 6 bases and J lost 10, with 12 bases in between. Per germline, CDR1 DFQATT and CDR2 SNEGSKA (reference sequence). This chain's CDR3 is CSAPETGKLFF. The CDR3 bases are TGCAGTGCCCCAGAGACGGGAAAACTGTTTTTT.

The genes are TRBV4-1 and TRBJ2-7; D possibly corresponds to TRBD1 (6 bases). Trimming shortened V by 4 bases and J by 0 bases, and 10 bases separated the two germline ends. Per the germline V gene, CDR1 is MGHRA and CDR2 is YSYEKL. The CDR3 sequence is 14 residues long. The CDR3 protein is CASSRGTSSYEQYF. CDR3 DNA: TGCGCCAGCAGCCGAGGGACAAGCTCCTACGAGCAGTACTTC.

The rearrangement uses TRBV11-1 and TRBJ2-7, with 7 positions matching TRBD2. The CDR3 totals 14 residues. Germline V CDR1 and CDR2: SGHAT, FQDESV (reference sequence). The DNA of the CDR3 is TGTGCCAGCAGCCTAGCTTCCGGGGGGTACGAGCAGTACGTC. This translates into CASSLASGGYEQYV.

The V gene is TRBV14, the J gene TRBJ1-1; D is undetermined. The CDR3 covers 15 residues. V lost 1 base and J 5 bases, leaving 14 bases between the germline ends. Per the germline V gene, CDR1 is SGHDN and CDR2 is FVKESK. CDR3 DNA sequence: TGTGCCAGCAGCCAAGCCATGAGTCGTCGGACTGAAGCTTTCTTT. Amino acid sequence: CASSQAMSRRTEAFF.

The chain couples TRBV11-2 to TRBJ2-1, with a possible D match to TRBD1 (7 bases). The V end was cut by 1 base, the J end by 8 bases, with 15 bases between. CDR1 is SGHAT and CDR2 is FQNNGV in the germline V gene. The CDR3 covers 15 residues. DNA for the CDR3: TGTGCCAGCAGCTTAGTCAGACAGGGAGGAGATGAGCAGTTCTTC. It is translated as CASSLVRQGGDEQFF. The entire variable domain, with the rest obtained from reference TRBV11-2 and TRBJ2-1, is as follows: EAGVAQSPRYKIIEKRQSVAFWCNPISGHATLYWYQQILGQGPKLLIQFQNNGVVDDSQLPKDRFSAERLKGVDSTLKIQPAKLEDSAVYLCASSLVRQGGDEQFFGPGTRLTVL.

The rearrangement links TRBV6-2 or TRBV6-3 to TRBJ2-7, with 7 bases aligning to TRBD2. V lost 0 bases and J lost 0; bases outside the gene matches: 5. This CDR3 comprises 16 residues. CDR1 and CDR2 (germline): MNHEY, SVGEGT. The CDR3 DNA follows: TGTGCCAGCAGTTACTCGTCCGGGACTAACTCCTACGAGCAGTACGTC. It translates to CASSYSSGTNSYEQYV.

The J gene is TRBJ2-1, the V gene TRBV18, with 7 bases aligning to TRBD2. This CDR3 has 17 amino acids. The germline V gene encodes CDR1 KGHSH and CDR2 LQKENI. The V gene end was trimmed by 0 bases and the J gene end by 4 bases; junction bases not matched to a gene: 9. The CDR3 here is CASSPPRGSGTYNEQFF. CDR3 in DNA: TGTGCCAGCTCACCACCACGGGGGAGCGGGACGTACAATGAGCAGTTCTTC.

The chain joins TRBV5-1 to TRBJ2-3; D remains ambiguous. This CDR3 has 16 residues. Germline CDR1 reads SGHRS; CDR2 reads YFSETQ. The V gene lost 3 bases and the J gene lost 0 bases, with 14 bases spanning the gap. The DNA for the CDR3 is TGCGCCAGCAGCTCTGATCCGGTGTACAGCACAGATACGCAGTATTTT. It encodes CASSSDPVYSTDTQYF.